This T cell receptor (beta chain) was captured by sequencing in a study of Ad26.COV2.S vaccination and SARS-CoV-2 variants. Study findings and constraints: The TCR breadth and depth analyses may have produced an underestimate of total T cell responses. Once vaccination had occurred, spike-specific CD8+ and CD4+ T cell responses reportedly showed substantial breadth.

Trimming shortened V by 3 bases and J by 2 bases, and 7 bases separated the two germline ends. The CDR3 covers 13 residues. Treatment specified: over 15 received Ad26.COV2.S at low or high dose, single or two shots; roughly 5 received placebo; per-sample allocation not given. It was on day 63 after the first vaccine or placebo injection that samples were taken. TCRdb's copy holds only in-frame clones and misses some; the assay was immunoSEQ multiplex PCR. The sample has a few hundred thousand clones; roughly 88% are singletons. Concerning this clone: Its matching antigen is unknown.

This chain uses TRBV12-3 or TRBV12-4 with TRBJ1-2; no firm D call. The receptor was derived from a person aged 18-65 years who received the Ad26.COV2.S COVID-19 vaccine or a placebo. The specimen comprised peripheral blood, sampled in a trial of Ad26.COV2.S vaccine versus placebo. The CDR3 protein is CASSFWVNYGYTF. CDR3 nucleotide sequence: TGTGCCAGCAGTTTCTGGGTAAACTATGGCTACACCTTC.